One and the same sample provided the 20 T cell receptor beta chains below, sequenced in a study of T cells after yellow fever vaccination. TCRdb re-called the 5' RACE reads with MiXCR, one entry per CDR3 protein. Among roughly 160,000 distinct CDR3 sequences listed, around 7.2% were seen once. Here the sequenced sample was CD4+ T cells sorted from PBMCs, taken 5 to 6 days after the first yellow fever vaccination. Source of these receptors: a man between 18 and 35 years old who received the YFV17D yellow fever vaccine.

The table lists this clonotype with a count of one. The chain combines TRBV12-3 or TRBV12-4 with TRBJ1-2; D is ambiguous. The CDR3 runs to 13 residues. V gave up 5 bases and J gave up 6 bases, with 13 bases separating them. CDR3 in amino acids: CASSLLAEDGYTF. The CDR3 DNA reads TGTGCCAGCAGTCTCCTAGCAGAGGATGGCTACACCTTC.

At least ten counts were recorded for this clonotype. The genes are TRBV20-1 and TRBJ2-5; 7 positions agree with TRBD2. The CDR3 loop spans 15 amino acids. The V gene's germline CDR1 is DFQATT and CDR2 SNEGSKA (reference sequence). V lost 6 bases, J lost 2 bases, and 12 bases stayed unmatched. CDR3 amino acids: CSAPSGGGRQETQYF. The CDR3 DNA follows: TGCAGTGCCCCCAGTGGCGGGGGTAGACAAGAGACCCAGTACTTC.

The table lists this clonotype with many counts. The chain carries TRBV3-1 and TRBJ2-2; no firm D call. Deletions cut 4 bases from V and 1 base from J, with 7 bases between. Germline V lookup: CDR1 LGHDT, CDR2 YNNKEL (reference sequence). CDR3 length: 14 amino acids. The DNA for the CDR3 is TGTGCCAGCAGCCGGAAAATGAACACCGGGGAGCTGTTTTTT. This translates into CASSRKMNTGELFF.

The chain couples TRBV12-3 or TRBV12-4 to TRBJ1-5; D is perhaps TRBD1 (6 bases). This CDR3 has 17 amino acids. V lost 6 bases and J lost 3, with 21 bases in between. The DNA of the CDR3 is TGTGCCAGCAGCCAGGACTTTGGACAGTTTCTCAATCAGCCCCAGCATTTT. Amino acids: CASSQDFGQFLNQPQHF.

This clonotype has a count of ten or more. V and J are TRBV12-3 or TRBV12-4 and TRBJ1-1; D not resolved. The CDR3 is 15 amino acids. V lost 3 bases and J 0 bases, leaving 11 bases between the germline ends. CDR3 sequence reads: CASSFDVAVNTEAFF. In DNA, the CDR3 is TGTGCCAGCAGTTTTGACGTGGCGGTGAACACTGAAGCTTTCTTT.

This clonotype was recorded at least ten times. The rearrangement uses TRBV6-5 and TRBJ1-3; a possible D gene is TRBD1 (5 bases). V was pared by 6 bases and J by 3 bases, with 15 bases between. Germline loops: CDR1 MNHEY, CDR2 SVGAGI. The length of the CDR3 is 15 residues. CDR3 in amino acids: CASSDSDSFGNTIYF. Written as DNA, the CDR3 is TGTGCCAGCAGCGACTCTGACAGTTTTGGAAACACCATATATTTT.

The sample holds many counts of this clonotype. The germline gene is not matched at one end of the junction; a read error may be the cause. V gene TRBV28 combines with J gene TRBJ2-5; 11 bases align to TRBD2. The CDR3 has 14 amino acids. The germline V gene encodes CDR1 MDHEN and CDR2 SYDVKM. The DNA for the CDR3 is TGTGCCAGCAATTTAGCGGGGGGGCCTGGGACCCAGTACTTC. This gives the protein CASNLAGGPGTQYF.

In DNA form, the CDR3 reads TGTGCCAGCAGCTTGGGCCCTAGGAATGGCTACACCTTC. Its protein is CASSLGPRNGYTF. The J gene is TRBJ1-2, the V gene TRBV5-4; D is unresolved. V shed 0 bases and J shed 6 bases, with 9 bases lying between them. Looked up from germline, CDR1 is SGHNT and CDR2 is YYREEE (reference sequence). The CDR3 contains 13 residues.

This clonotype was recorded at least ten times. The genes are TRBV12-3 or TRBV12-4 and TRBJ1-2; no reliable D call. This CDR3 spans 13 amino acids. Trimming stripped 4 bases from V and 4 bases from J, with 10 bases between. CDR3 in amino acids: CASSSAWAYGYTF. CDR3 nucleotide sequence: TGTGCCAGCAGTTCGGCCTGGGCCTATGGCTACACCTTC.

Regarding this clonotype: A read error may be the cause here, since a much bigger clone is one base away. V is TRBV24-1 and J is TRBJ2-2; 10 bases are a match to TRBD1. Germline loops: CDR1 KGHDR, CDR2 SFDVKD. V lost 2 bases and J lost 5; bases outside the gene matches: 1. The CDR3 loop spans 15 amino acids. The CDR3 coding sequence is TGTGCCACCAGTGATTGGGGACAGGGGACCGGGGAGCTGTTTTTT. It is translated as CATSDWGQGTGELFF.

The chain links TRBV7-9 to TRBJ1-6; 9 bases are shared with TRBD1. This CDR3 spans 15 amino acids. Trimming removed 3 bases from V and 13 bases from J; junction bases left unmatched: 10. Germline V lookup: CDR1 SEHNR, CDR2 FQNEAQ (reference sequence). In nucleotides, the CDR3 is TGTGCCAGCAGCTTGCGACAGGGGGGCCCCCCTCCCCTCCACTTT. This sequence encodes CASSLRQGGPPPLHF.

This clonotype is a singleton in its sample. A much larger clonotype is one base distant, so this may be a read error. V is TRBV5-1 and J is TRBJ1-1; D not resolved. V was shortened by 6 bases and J by 1 base, with 16 bases between the two germline ends. The CDR3 contains 15 residues. CDR1 and CDR2 (germline): SGHRS, YFSETQ. Here the CDR3 DNA reads TGCGCCAGCAACACACGGGCCATCGGGAACACTGAAGCTTTCTTT. Protein product: CASNTRAIGNTEAFF.

The CDR3 here is CATSRAGGNAGELFF. CDR3 in DNA: TGTGCCACCAGCAGGGCAGGGGGCAACGCCGGGGAGCTGTTTTTT. The V call is TRBV15, the J call TRBJ2-2; TRBD1 matches at 8 bases. Losses at the gene ends were 3 bases for V and 6 bases for J; bases not matched to a gene: 6. The CDR3 spans 15 residues. The germline CDR1 and CDR2 sequences are LNHNV and YYDKDF (reference sequence). The full variable domain, completed using reference TRBV15 and TRBJ2-2, is DAMVIQNPRYQVTQFGKPVTLSCSQTLNHNVMYWYQQKSSQAPKLLFHYYDKDFNNEADTPDNFQSRRPNTSFCFLDIRSPGLGDTAMYLCATSRAGGNAGELFFGEGSRLTVL.

CDR3 in amino acids: CASSFREETQYF. CDR3 nucleotides: TGTGCCAGCAGCTTCCGGGAAGAGACCCAGTACTTC. The chain links TRBV11-2 to TRBJ2-5; D call uncertain. V was shortened by 3 bases and J by 3 bases, with 5 bases between the two germline ends. Germline assignment: CDR1 SGHAT and CDR2 FQNNGV. The CDR3 has 12 amino acids.

This rearrangement joins TRBV7-8 to TRBJ2-1, with D tentatively TRBD2 (6 bases). CDR1 is SGHVS, CDR2 FQNEAQ, per germline. With 10 bases removed from V and 4 bases from J, the gap between germline ends came to 17 bases. The CDR3 is made up of 14 amino acids. This CDR3 is CAIRLSGSYNEQFF. The CDR3 DNA sequence: TGTGCCATTCGACTTAGCGGATCTTACAATGAGCAGTTCTTC.

V is TRBV4-2 and J is TRBJ2-5; perhaps TRBD2 as D (6 bases). Trimming cost V 3 bases and J 4 bases, with 12 bases left between them. This CDR3 is 14 amino acids long. Germline lookup yields CDR1 LGHNA and CDR2 YNFKEQ. In DNA form, the CDR3 reads TGTGCCAGCAGCCAGAGGGCGGGGCCAGAGACCCAGTACTTC. Protein product: CASSQRAGPETQYF.

This clonotype was recorded many times. The chain combines TRBV6-1 with TRBJ1-5; D remains ambiguous. Between the trimmed V and J ends, which lost 6 bases and 3 bases, there was a span of 9 bases. Germline V gene sequence: CDR1 MNHNS, CDR2 SASEGT. The CDR3 has 13 residues. The CDR3 DNA follows: TGTGCCAGCAGGGACGCTTCCAATCAGCCCCAGCATTTT. Encoded protein: CASRDASNQPQHF.

This clonotype was detected many times. The rearrangement links TRBV5-4 to TRBJ1-1, with D maybe TRBD1 (6 bases). CDR1 SGHNT and CDR2 YYREEE come from the germline V gene (reference sequence). V was clipped by 0 bases and J by 4 bases, with 10 bases between them. The CDR3 sequence is 14 residues long. CDR3 loop: CASSLAGAFTEAFF. In nucleotides, the CDR3 is TGTGCCAGCAGCTTGGCGGGGGCATTCACTGAAGCTTTCTTT.

V usage is TRBV29-1 and J usage is TRBJ1-5, with TRBD1 as a possible D gene (5 bases). With 8 bases removed from V and 7 bases from J, the gap between germline ends came to 18 bases. The CDR3 runs 13 residues. Germline CDR1 reads SQVTM; CDR2 reads ANQGSEA. The CDR3 nucleotides read TGCAGCACTGAGGGGCGGAAGGGGCAGCCCCAGCATTTT. It encodes CSTEGRKGQPQHF.

This clonotype was seen ten or more times. The genes are TRBV28 and TRBJ1-1; possibly TRBD1 for D (6 bases). With 5 bases removed from V and 10 bases from J, the gap between germline ends came to 11 bases. The CDR3 length is 11 residues. CDR1 and CDR2 (germline): MDHEN, SYDVKM. This CDR3 reads CASSGGRGAFF. CDR3 in DNA: TGTGCCAGCAGTGGGGGGCGCGGAGCTTTCTTT.